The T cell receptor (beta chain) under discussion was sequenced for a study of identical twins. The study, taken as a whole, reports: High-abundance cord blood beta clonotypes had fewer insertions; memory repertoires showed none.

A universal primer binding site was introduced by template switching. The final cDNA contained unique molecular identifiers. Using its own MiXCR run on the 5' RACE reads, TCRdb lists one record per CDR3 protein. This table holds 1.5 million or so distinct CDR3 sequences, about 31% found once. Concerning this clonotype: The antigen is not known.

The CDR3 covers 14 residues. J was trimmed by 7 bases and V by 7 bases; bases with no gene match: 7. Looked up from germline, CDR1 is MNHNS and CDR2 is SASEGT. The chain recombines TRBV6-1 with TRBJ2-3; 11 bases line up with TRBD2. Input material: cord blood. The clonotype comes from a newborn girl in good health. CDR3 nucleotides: TGTGCCAGCAATAGCGGGAGGGCCGGATATACGCAGTATTTT. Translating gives CASNSGRAGYTQYF.